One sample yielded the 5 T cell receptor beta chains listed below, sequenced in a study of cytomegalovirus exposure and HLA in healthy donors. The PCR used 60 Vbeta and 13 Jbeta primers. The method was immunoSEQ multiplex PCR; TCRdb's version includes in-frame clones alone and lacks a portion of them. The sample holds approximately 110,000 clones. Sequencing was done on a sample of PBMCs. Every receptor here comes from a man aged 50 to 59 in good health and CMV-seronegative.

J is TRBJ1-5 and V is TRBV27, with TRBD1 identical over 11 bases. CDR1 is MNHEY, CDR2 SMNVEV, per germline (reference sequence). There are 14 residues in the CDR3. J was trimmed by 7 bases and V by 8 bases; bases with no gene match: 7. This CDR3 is CASRGQGVRQPQHF. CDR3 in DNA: TGTGCCAGCCGGGGACAGGGGGTTCGGCAGCCCCAGCATTTT.

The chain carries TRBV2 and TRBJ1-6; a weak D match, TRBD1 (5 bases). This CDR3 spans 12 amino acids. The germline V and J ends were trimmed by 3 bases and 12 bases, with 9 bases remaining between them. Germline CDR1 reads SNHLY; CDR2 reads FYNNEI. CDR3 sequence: CASSDSGEPLHF. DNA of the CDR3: TGTGCCAGCAGTGACTCGGGGGAACCCCTCCACTTT.

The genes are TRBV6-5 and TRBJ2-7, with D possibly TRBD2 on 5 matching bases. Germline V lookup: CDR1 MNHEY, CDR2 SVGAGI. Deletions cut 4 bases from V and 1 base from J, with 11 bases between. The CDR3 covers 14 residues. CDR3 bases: TGTGCCAGCAGTTTTGATGGCGGGTCCTACGAGCAGTACTTC. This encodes CASSFDGGSYEQYF.

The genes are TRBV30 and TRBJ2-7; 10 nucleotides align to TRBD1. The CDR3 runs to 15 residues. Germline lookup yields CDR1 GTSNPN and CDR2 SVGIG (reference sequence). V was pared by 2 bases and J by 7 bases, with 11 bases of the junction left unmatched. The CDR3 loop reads CAWSQPGQGLGEQYF. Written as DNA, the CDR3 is TGTGCCTGGAGTCAACCGGGACAGGGGTTGGGAGAGCAGTACTTC.

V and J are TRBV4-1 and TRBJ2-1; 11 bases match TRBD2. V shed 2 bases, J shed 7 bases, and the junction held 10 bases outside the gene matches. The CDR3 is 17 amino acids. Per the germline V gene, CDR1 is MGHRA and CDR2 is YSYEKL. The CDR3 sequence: CASSQKGTSGGGNEQFF. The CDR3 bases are TGCGCCAGCAGCCAAAAGGGGACTAGCGGTGGGGGGAATGAGCAGTTCTTC.